A single sample gave rise to the 25 T cell receptor beta chains below, sequenced in a study of T cells after posttransplantation cyclophosphamide. Treatment was busulfan-fludarabine conditioning, a marrow graft, and cyclophosphamide on days +3 and +4. The repertoire was sequenced with immunoSEQ multiplex PCR; TCRdb's copy has only in-frame clones and lacks some. The sample yields 2,500 or so clones, roughly 85% seen once. This specimen consisted of PBMCs, obtained after allogeneic stem cell transplant with posttransplant cyclophosphamide. These receptors all stem from a young adult male patient who received an allogeneic stem cell transplant from a related donor, was CMV-positive, and had acute GVHD only. Some of the T cells might come from the graft donor.

This chain connects TRBV4-3 to TRBJ2-3; 10 nucleotides agree with TRBD2. The CDR3 totals 16 residues. J lost 1 base, V lost 3 bases, and 4 bases had no gene match. Germline V gene sequence: CDR1 LGHNA, CDR2 YSLEER. The DNA of the CDR3 is TGCGCCAGCAGCCAGTCCCTAGCGGGGGGCACAGATACGCAGTATTTT. It is translated as CASSQSLAGGTDTQYF.

J is TRBJ2-1 and V is TRBV6-1; TRBD2 matches at 7 bases. J gave up 12 bases and V 3 bases, and 17 bases lay outside the gene matches. Germline loops: CDR1 MNHNS, CDR2 SASEGT. CDR3 length: 16 amino acids. The CDR3 DNA reads TGTGCCAGCAGTGAGCTCGGGCGGGGGACCGATCCTGGGCAGTTCTTC. Translation gives CASSELGRGTDPGQFF.

The CDR3 sequence: CASSSDLGGMNTEAFF. The DNA for the CDR3 is TGTGCCAGCAGCTCCGACTTGGGAGGAATGAACACTGAAGCTTTCTTT. The chain combines TRBV5-5 with TRBJ1-1; D unresolved. Per germline, CDR1 SGHKS and CDR2 YYEKEE (reference sequence). Trimming cost V 3 bases and J 0 bases, with 15 bases left between them. The CDR3 spans 16 residues. The full variable domain, with the rest looked up from reference TRBV5-5 and TRBJ1-1, is DAGVTQSPTHLIKTRGQQVTLRCSPISGHKSVSWYQQVLGQGPQFIFQYYEKEERGRGNFPDRFSARQFPNYSSELNVNALLLGDSALYLCASSSDLGGMNTEAFFGQGTRLTVV.

The chain uses TRBV13 and TRBJ1-1; TRBD1 is a possible D gene (6 bases). Germline V gene data show CDR1 as PRHDT and CDR2 as FYEKMQ (reference sequence). V was clipped by 2 bases and J by 2 bases, with 15 bases between them. This CDR3 has 16 residues. CDR3 sequence (DNA): TGTGCCAGCAGCTTAATCGGTGGGGACACCAACACTGAAGCTTTCTTT. Translating gives CASSLIGGDTNTEAFF.

The chain uses TRBV6-1 and TRBJ1-2; no definite D call. Germline V lookup: CDR1 MNHNS, CDR2 SASEGT. The V gene lost 1 base and the J gene lost 13 bases, with 13 bases spanning the gap. The CDR3 is 12 residues long. The CDR3 nucleotides read TGTGCCAGCAGTGAAGTTGGCCGTGGAGTCACCTTC. This translates into CASSEVGRGVTF.

The chain is built from TRBV11-3 and TRBJ2-2; 8 positions agree with TRBD2. CDR1 is SGHNT, CDR2 YENEEA, per germline. Trimming removed 5 bases from V and 6 bases from J; junction bases left unmatched: 8. The CDR3 is 15 residues long. This CDR3 reads CASSKQRGQAGELFF. CDR3 bases: TGTGCCAGCAGCAAACAGCGGGGGCAGGCCGGGGAGCTGTTTTTT.

The chain recombines TRBV7-7 with TRBJ2-7; TRBD1 matches 8 bases. From germline, CDR1 is SSHAT and CDR2 FNYEAQ (reference sequence). The CDR3 spans 15 residues. Trimming took 1 base from V and 4 from J; bases not matched to a gene: 6. The CDR3 region is CASSLEAGGQYEQYF. The CDR3 region has the DNA TGTGCCAGCAGCTTAGAGGCAGGGGGCCAATACGAGCAGTACTTC.

This sequence joins TRBV7-9 and TRBJ1-1; 9 bases map to TRBD1. This CDR3 has 15 residues. The V segment lost 5 bases and the J segment 1 base; nucleotides outside the gene matches: 5. Germline V CDR1 and CDR2: SEHNR, FQNEAQ (reference sequence). The CDR3 bases are TGTGCCAGCAGCCACCCGGACAGGGGGAACACTGAAGCTTTCTTT. It codes for CASSHPDRGNTEAFF.

The gene calls are TRBV11-2 and TRBJ1-2, with 12 bases identical to TRBD1. CDR1 is SGHAT, CDR2 FQNNGV, per germline. The CDR3 loop spans 12 amino acids. V was clipped by 8 bases and J by 8 bases; unmatched bases: 3. The CDR3 loop reads CASLGQGAGYTF. The DNA of the CDR3 is TGTGCCAGCCTGGGACAGGGGGCGGGCTACACCTTC.

The V gene is TRBV18, the J gene TRBJ2-2, with D tentatively TRBD2 (6 bases). Germline CDR1 and CDR2: KGHSH and LQKENI. This CDR3 is 16 amino acids long. Trimming stripped 4 bases from V and 7 bases from J, with 19 bases between. Written as DNA, the CDR3 is TGTGCCAGCTCACGACGTAGCGCGGGATCCATCGGGGAGCTGTTTTTT. This codes for CASSRRSAGSIGELFF.

J is TRBJ2-3 and V is TRBV5-6; D is perhaps TRBD2 (6 bases). This CDR3 is built from 14 residues. The V end was cut by 0 bases, the J end by 1 base, with 6 bases between. The germline V gene has CDR1 SGHDT and CDR2 YYEEEE. The CDR3: CASSLGGGTDTQYF. DNA for the CDR3: TGTGCCAGCAGCTTGGGGGGGGGCACAGATACGCAGTATTTT.

The rearrangement uses TRBV7-9 and TRBJ2-1; 9 positions agree with TRBD1. Trimming at V came to 1 base and at J to 10 bases, leaving 8 bases not matched to a gene. The CDR3 covers 15 residues. CDR1 is SEHNR, CDR2 FQNEAQ, per germline (reference sequence). CDR3 region: CASSLGWTGDEEQFF. DNA for the CDR3: TGTGCCAGCAGCTTAGGGTGGACAGGGGACGAGGAGCAGTTCTTC.

The chain joins TRBV9 to TRBJ2-1; the match to TRBD2 covers 8 bases. Trimming cost V 0 bases and J 3 bases; bases outside gene matches: 5. The germline V gene encodes CDR1 SGDLS and CDR2 YYNGEE. There are 16 residues in the CDR3. This CDR3 is CASSVVAGGYYNEQFF. For the CDR3, the DNA is TGTGCCAGCAGCGTAGTCGCGGGGGGATACTACAATGAGCAGTTCTTC. Full variable domain (outside the CDR3, taken from reference TRBV9 and TRBJ2-1): DSGVTQTPKHLITATGQRVTLRCSPRSGDLSVYWYQQSLDQGLQFLIQYYNGEERAKGNILERFSAQQFPDLHSELNLSSLELGDSALYFCASSVVAGGYYNEQFFGPGTRLTVL.

This clone was counted between two and nine times. The chain combines TRBV6-6 with TRBJ2-2, with D uncertain. The CDR3 extends over 15 amino acids. The V and J ends lost 0 bases and 0 bases respectively, with 5 bases between them. The germline CDR1 and CDR2 sequences are MNHNY and SVGAGI (reference sequence). The CDR3: CASSYSSANTGELFF. The CDR3 DNA reads TGTGCCAGCAGTTACTCGAGTGCGAACACCGGGGAGCTGTTTTTT.

On this clone itself: Germline and junction disagree at one end, which may indicate a read error. The gene calls are TRBV15 and TRBJ2-1, with a weak D call TRBD2 (5 bases). The CDR3 covers 19 residues. The germline V gene has CDR1 LNHNV and CDR2 YYDKDF (reference sequence). CDR3 nucleotide sequence: TGTGCCACCAGCAGAGATCCCGGGGAAATCGCGCCACGCTACTATGAGCAGTTCTTC. Translation gives CATSRDPGEIAPRYYEQFF.

The chain links TRBV9 to TRBJ1-3; the D gene is possibly TRBD1 (6 bases). Germline V gene lookup returns CDR1 SGDLS and CDR2 YYNGEE. Trimming removed 4 bases at V and 0 bases at J, with 14 bases between. The CDR3 consists of 16 residues. The CDR3 is CASSPRGGGSGNTIYF. CDR3 nucleotide sequence: TGTGCCAGCAGCCCCCGGGGAGGGGGCTCTGGAAACACCATATATTTT.

The chain employs TRBV5-1 and TRBJ2-2; 9 nucleotides agree with TRBD1. There are 17 residues in the CDR3. The V gene's germline CDR1 is SGHRS and CDR2 YFSETQ. With 0 bases clipped from V and 6 bases from J, the junction kept 9 bases outside the gene matches. The CDR3 protein is CASSLGEQGAPPGELFF. CDR3 sequence (DNA): TGCGCCAGCAGCTTGGGTGAACAGGGGGCGCCCCCCGGGGAGCTGTTTTTT.

The genes are TRBV9 and TRBJ2-5; TRBD2 matches at 12 bases. The ends lost 0 bases at V and 5 bases at J; junction bases unmatched: 11. The CDR3 consists of 18 residues. Looked up from germline, CDR1 is SGDLS and CDR2 is YYNGEE. The CDR3 reads CASSVGRSGLAGPETQYF. The CDR3 region has the DNA TGTGCCAGCAGCGTAGGAAGATCAGGACTAGCGGGGCCGGAGACCCAGTACTTC.

CDR3 residues: CASSADRIFTDTQYF. In DNA form, the CDR3 reads TGTGCCAGCAGTGCGGACAGGATATTCACAGATACGCAGTATTTT. The genes are TRBV6-5 and TRBJ2-3; 7 positions agree with TRBD1. This CDR3 has 15 residues. The germline gives CDR1 MNHEY, CDR2 SVGAGI. Unmatched junction bases numbered 7, after V lost 5 bases and J lost 2 bases.

This chain uses TRBV27 with TRBJ2-7; 8 bases map to TRBD1. The germline V gene has CDR1 MNHEY and CDR2 SMNVEV (reference sequence). V shed 5 bases, J shed 3 bases, and the junction held 9 bases outside the gene matches. This CDR3 spans 15 amino acids. CDR3 in DNA: TGTGCCAGCAGTGCGACCGGGACAGGCGACTACGAGCAGTACTTC. Translation gives CASSATGTGDYEQYF.

This chain joins TRBV7-2 and TRBJ2-1; tentative D call: TRBD1 (5 bases). Trimming took off 3 bases at V and 4 bases at J, with 13 bases between the two ends. The CDR3 totals 15 residues. Germline-derived CDR1 and CDR2 are SGHTA and FQGNSA. The CDR3 region has the DNA TGTGCCAGCAGCTTGTTGGGGTACAGGTACAATGAGCAGTTCTTC. The encoded protein is CASSLLGYRYNEQFF.

The rearrangement joins TRBV15 to TRBJ1-6; 7 bases line up with TRBD1. The CDR3 contains 16 residues. V trimming: 0 bases; J trimming: 4 bases; junction bases outside the gene matches: 3. The germline V gene has CDR1 LNHNV and CDR2 YYDKDF (reference sequence). DNA of the CDR3: TGTGCCACCAGCAGAGATAGGACAGGATATAATTCACCCCTCCACTTT. Amino acids: CATSRDRTGYNSPLHF.

This clone occurred a few times. The rearrangement links TRBV5-5 to TRBJ2-5, with D hard to call. This CDR3 comprises 15 residues. V was cut by 1 base and J by 3 bases, with 13 bases left in between. Per germline, CDR1 SGHKS and CDR2 YYEKEE (reference sequence). The DNA for the CDR3 is TGTGCCAGCAGCTTGTATTTCACAGCTAAAGAGACCCAGTACTTC. Protein sequence: CASSLYFTAKETQYF.

This clone was seen once. The V call is TRBV28, the J call TRBJ1-2; 7 bases match TRBD1. J gave up 1 base and V 5 bases, and 10 bases lay outside the gene matches. Per the germline V gene, CDR1 is MDHEN and CDR2 is SYDVKM. The CDR3 loop spans 16 amino acids. The CDR3 bases are TGTGCCAGCAGTCGACAGGGCCAGGGGAATAACTATGGCTACACCTTC. Its translation: CASSRQGQGNNYGYTF.

The rearrangement links TRBV5-4 to TRBJ1-2; 8 bases match TRBD1. Trimming removed 1 base from V and 2 bases from J; junction bases left unmatched: 1. Germline values: CDR1 SGHNT, CDR2 YYREEE (reference sequence). The CDR3 contains 14 residues. The CDR3 loop reads CASSLQGANYGYTF. CDR3 coding DNA: TGTGCCAGCAGCTTGCAGGGGGCGAACTATGGCTACACCTTC.